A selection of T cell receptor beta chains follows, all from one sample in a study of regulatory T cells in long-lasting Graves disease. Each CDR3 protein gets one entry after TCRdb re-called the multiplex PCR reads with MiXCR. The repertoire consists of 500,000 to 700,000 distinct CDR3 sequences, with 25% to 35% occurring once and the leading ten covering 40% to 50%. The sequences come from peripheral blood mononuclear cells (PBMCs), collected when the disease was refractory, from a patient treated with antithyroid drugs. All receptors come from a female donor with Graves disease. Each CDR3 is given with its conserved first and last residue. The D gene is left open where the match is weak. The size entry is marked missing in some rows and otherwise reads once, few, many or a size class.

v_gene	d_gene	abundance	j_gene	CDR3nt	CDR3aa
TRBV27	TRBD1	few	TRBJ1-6	TGTGCCAGCAGTTTCCTGAACAGGGGCTTTTCACCCCTCCACTTT	CASSFLNRGFSPLHF
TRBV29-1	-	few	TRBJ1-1	TGCAGCGGGGAGGGATTCAGCACTGAAGCTTTCTTT	CSGEGFSTEAFF
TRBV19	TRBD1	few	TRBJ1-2	TGTGCCAGTAGCAAGGGACAGCTAAATGGCTACACCTTC	CASSKGQLNGYTF
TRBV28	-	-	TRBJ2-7	TGTGCCAGCAGTTTACCCCCCAGGGGGGCGGGGGACTACGAGCAGTACTTC	CASSLPPRGAGDYEQYF
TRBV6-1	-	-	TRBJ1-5	TGTGCCAGCAGAGCCGCAGGGTCTGGAGGCAATCAGCCCCAGCATTTT	CASRAAGSGGNQPQHF
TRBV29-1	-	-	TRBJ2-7	TGCAGCGTTGGAATCGGGGGTGCCTACGAGCAGTACTTC	CSVGIGGAYEQYF
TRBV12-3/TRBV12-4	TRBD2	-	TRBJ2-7	TGTGCCAGCAGCCTCGGGGGGAATACCTACGAGCAGTACTTC	CASSLGGNTYEQYF
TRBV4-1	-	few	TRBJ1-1	TGCGCCAGCAGCCCTAGGGTTTCTGGCTCTGAAGCTTTCTTT	CASSPRVSGSEAFF
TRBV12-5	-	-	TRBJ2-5	TGTGCTAGTGGTTTGTGGGAGCTCGAGACCCAGTACTTC	CASGLWELETQYF
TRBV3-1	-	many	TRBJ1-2	TGTGCCAGCAGCTCGGGCGAAAACTATGGCTACACCTTC	CASSSGENYGYTF
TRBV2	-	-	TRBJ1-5	TGTGCCAGCAGTGTGTCAGGGTCCTATCAGCCCCAGCATTTT	CASSVSGSYQPQHF
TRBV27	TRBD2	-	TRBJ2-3	TGTGCCAGCAGTGACGGGACTAGCGGGAGAGATACGCAGTATTTT	CASSDGTSGRDTQYF
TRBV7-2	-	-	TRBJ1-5	TGTGCCAGCAGCTTAAAACTGGCAGGGATCTATCAGCCCCAGCATTTT	CASSLKLAGIYQPQHF
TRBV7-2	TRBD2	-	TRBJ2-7	TGTGCCAGCAGCCGGCGGGGACTAGCGGGAGATGCCTACGAGCAGTACTTC	CASSRRGLAGDAYEQYF
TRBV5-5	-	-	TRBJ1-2	TGTGCCAGCAGCTTGGATACGTGGGGCTACACCTTC	CASSLDTWGYTF
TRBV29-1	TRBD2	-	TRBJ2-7	TGCAGCGCCGACGGACTAGCGGGAGTAGGTAGAAGCAACGAGCAGTACTTC	CSADGLAGVGRSNEQYF
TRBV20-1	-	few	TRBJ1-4	TGCAGTGCTAGAGATTCTAGGGGAGGAGGAAAACTGTTTTTT	CSARDSRGGGKLFF
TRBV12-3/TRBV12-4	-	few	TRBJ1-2	TGTGCCAGCAGTTTGGGGGGGAGGGGTGGTGGCTACACCTTC	CASSLGGRGGGYTF
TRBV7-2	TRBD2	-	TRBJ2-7	TGTGCCAGCAGCCCCCGTTCGGGAGGGTCCTACGAGCAGTACTTC	CASSPRSGGSYEQYF
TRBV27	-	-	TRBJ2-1	TGTGCCAGCAGTTTTCTGGACCTGCGGAATGAGCAGTTCTTC	CASSFLDLRNEQFF
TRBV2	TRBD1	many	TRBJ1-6	TGTGCCAGCACAGTCCGGGACAGCAATTATTCACCCCTCCACTTT	CASTVRDSNYSPLHF
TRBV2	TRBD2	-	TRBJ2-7	TGTGCCAGCAGCGAGTCTAGCGGGAGAGTCCACGAGCAGTACTTC	CASSESSGRVHEQYF